The next 32 T cell receptor beta chains were all read from a single sample in a study of blood T cell repertoires in COVID-19. The assay was immunoSEQ multiplex PCR, and TCRdb's table has in-frame clones only and misses some. The sample shows about 100,000 clones, just over 85% of them seen only once. Sequencing was done on a sample of PBMCs or T cells enriched from blood (not recorded which). Source of these receptors: a woman aged 45 to 65 who had recovered from COVID-19.

The rearrangement joins TRBV5-6 to TRBJ1-4; no definite D call. The CDR3 covers 15 residues. Germline CDR1 reads SGHDT; CDR2 reads YYEEEE. V lost 5 bases and J 0 bases, leaving 11 bases between the germline ends. As DNA, the CDR3 is TGTGCCAGCAGTCTAAACCTGGCAACTAATGAAAAACTGTTTTTT. Amino acids: CASSLNLATNEKLFF.

V is TRBV9 and J is TRBJ2-2; TRBD2 is a possible D gene (5 bases). This CDR3 contains 14 residues. Germline CDR1 reads SGDLS; CDR2 reads YYNGEE. With 4 bases removed from V and 4 bases from J, the gap between germline ends came to 11 bases. This chain's CDR3 is CASSRSGVTGELFF. CDR3 bases: TGTGCCAGCAGCCGTTCCGGGGTCACCGGGGAGCTGTTTTTT.

This clone was seen only a few times. This chain uses TRBV28 with TRBJ1-1, with D possibly TRBD1 on 6 matching bases. V was shortened by 3 bases and J by 0 bases, with 14 bases between the two germline ends. Germline CDR1 reads MDHEN; CDR2 reads SYDVKM. This CDR3 is 16 amino acids long. CDR3 protein: CASSFSSGALNTEAFF. The CDR3 DNA reads as TGTGCCAGCAGTTTTAGTTCAGGGGCCCTGAACACTGAAGCTTTCTTT.

The rearrangement joins TRBV28 to TRBJ1-1; 11 bases fit TRBD1. Germline V gene lookup returns CDR1 MDHEN and CDR2 SYDVKM. Germline trimming cut 0 bases from V and 6 bases from J; bases unmatched to any gene: 6. The CDR3 extends over 16 amino acids. The CDR3 bases are TGTGCCAGCAGTTTATGGGGGGGACAGGGGGTCCCTGAAGCTTTCTTT. As protein: CASSLWGGQGVPEAFF.

This clone was recorded only once. The chain is built from TRBV2 and TRBJ1-5; unclear D gene. Trimming pared 0 bases from V and 4 bases from J, leaving 7 bases between. CDR3 length: 14 residues. Germline-derived CDR1 and CDR2 are SNHLY and FYNNEI. CDR3 sequence: CASSEARGNQPQHF. In DNA, the CDR3 is TGTGCCAGCAGTGAAGCGAGAGGTAATCAGCCCCAGCATTTT.

V and J are TRBV29-1 and TRBJ2-3; no reliable D call. CDR1 and CDR2 from the germline V gene are SQVTM and ANQGSEA. Trimming took off 6 bases at V and 6 bases at J, with 10 bases between the two ends. CDR3 length: 11 amino acids. The CDR3 nucleotides are TGCAGCGTCTCTGTCAGGGATACGCAGTATTTT. Amino acid sequence: CSVSVRDTQYF.

V is TRBV5-4 and J is TRBJ2-5, with TRBD2 identical over 13 bases. The V segment lost 4 bases and the J segment 1 base; nucleotides outside the gene matches: 4. This CDR3 has 16 residues. Germline V gene data show CDR1 as SGHNT and CDR2 as YYREEE (reference sequence). CDR3 sequence: CASSTRTSGGQETQYF. CDR3 in DNA: TGTGCCAGCAGCACCCGGACTAGCGGGGGCCAAGAGACCCAGTACTTC.

V gene TRBV10-3 combines with J gene TRBJ2-3, with D possibly matching TRBD1 (6 bases). Germline CDR1 reads ENHRY; CDR2 reads SYGVKD. This CDR3 region has 14 residues. Trimming stripped 2 bases from V and 3 bases from J, with 9 bases between. The CDR3 DNA reads TGTGCCATCAGTGAGGGGCAGGGGACAGATACGCAGTATTTT. Its translation: CAISEGQGTDTQYF.

This chain connects TRBV4-2 to TRBJ2-3; D unclear. CDR3 length equals 14 residues. Trimming removed 0 bases from V and 5 bases from J, with 9 bases in between. Germline V gene sequence: CDR1 LGHNA, CDR2 YNFKEQ. As DNA, the CDR3 is TGTGCCAGCAGCCAAGAGAACCCGGGAGATACGCAGTATTTT. Residues: CASSQENPGDTQYF.

The genes are TRBV10-1 and TRBJ2-7; 7 bases agree with TRBD1. The germline CDR1 and CDR2 sequences are WNHNN and SYGVQD (reference sequence). The V segment lost 3 bases and the J segment 5 bases; nucleotides outside the gene matches: 7. This CDR3 spans 14 amino acids. CDR3 in amino acids: CASSDAVGGHEQYF. CDR3 nucleotides: TGCGCCAGCAGTGATGCTGTAGGGGGCCACGAGCAGTACTTC.

The V gene is TRBV15, the J gene TRBJ2-5; 10 bases map to TRBD2. Germline CDR1 and CDR2: LNHNV and YYDKDF (reference sequence). This CDR3 contains 13 residues. V shed 7 bases, J shed 1 base, and the junction held 0 bases outside the gene matches. CDR3 in DNA: TGTGCCACCATAGCGGGGGGCCAAGAGACCCAGTACTTC. Its protein is CATIAGGQETQYF.

This chain connects TRBV7-9 to TRBJ1-5; TRBD1 matches at 10 bases. This CDR3 region has 15 residues. CDR1 and CDR2 from the germline V gene are SEHNR and FQNEAQ (reference sequence). The trim removed 5 bases at V and 7 bases at J, leaving 8 bases unmatched. Here the CDR3 reads CASSAGQGMGQPQHF. Written as DNA, the CDR3 is TGTGCCAGCAGCGCGGGACAGGGGATGGGGCAGCCCCAGCATTTT.

The rearrangement uses TRBV19 and TRBJ1-1, with unresolved D. The length of the CDR3 is 13 residues. Looked up from germline, CDR1 is LNHDA and CDR2 is SQIVND (reference sequence). Trimming took off 1 base at V and 6 bases at J, with 9 bases between the two ends. CDR3 DNA: TGTGCCAGTAGTATAGCGGGTGCGGCTGAAGCTTTCTTT. Translating it yields CASSIAGAAEAFF.

The CDR3 protein is CASSSPDREAGNTIYF. In DNA form, the CDR3 reads TGTGCCAGCAGTTCCCCGGACAGGGAGGCAGGAAACACCATATATTTT. The chain uses TRBV6-6 and TRBJ1-3, with 8 bases identical to TRBD1. CDR1 is MNHNY and CDR2 is SVGAGI in the germline V gene (reference sequence). Trimming at V came to 4 bases and at J to 4 bases, leaving 9 bases not matched to a gene. The CDR3 sequence is 16 residues long.

This chain connects TRBV7-2 to TRBJ2-7, with D perhaps matching TRBD1 (6 bases). The CDR3 length is 12 residues. The V gene's germline CDR1 is SGHTA and CDR2 FQGNSA. The V end lost 6 bases, the J end lost 6 bases, and 12 bases lay between the germline ends. In nucleotides, the CDR3 is TGTGCCAGCAGTCACAGGGCGCGCGAGCAGTACTTC. Protein: CASSHRAREQYF.

This chain connects TRBV6-4 to TRBJ2-1, with D possibly TRBD1 on 6 matching bases. Between the trimmed V and J ends, which lost 5 bases and 7 bases, there was a span of 12 bases. CDR1 and CDR2 (germline): MRHNA, SNTAGT. The CDR3 contains 13 residues. CDR3 sequence (DNA): TGTGCCAGCAGTACAGGGAAGGGGAATGAGCAGTTCTTC. Its protein is CASSTGKGNEQFF.

DNA of the CDR3: TGTGCCACCAGCAGAGGACACATCTCTGGAAACACCATATATTTT. Translated: CATSRGHISGNTIYF. The chain uses TRBV15 and TRBJ1-3; D call uncertain. CDR1 is LNHNV and CDR2 is YYDKDF in the germline V gene (reference sequence). The germline V and J ends were trimmed by 1 base and 0 bases, with 7 bases remaining between them. The CDR3 is 15 amino acids. Using reference TRBV15 and TRBJ1-3 for the parts outside the CDR3, the full variable domain is DAMVIQNPRYQVTQFGKPVTLSCSQTLNHNVMYWYQQKSSQAPKLLFHYYDKDFNNEADTPDNFQSRRPNTSFCFLDIRSPGLGDTAMYLCATSRGHISGNTIYFGEGSWLTVV.

The rearrangement uses TRBV9 and TRBJ1-5; no reliable D call. The ends were cut back, 0 bases at V and 4 bases at J, with 11 bases in the middle. The CDR3 runs to 15 residues. Germline values: CDR1 SGDLS, CDR2 YYNGEE. CDR3 protein: CASSVEPGVNQPQHF. The CDR3, as DNA: TGTGCCAGCAGCGTAGAACCCGGGGTGAATCAGCCCCAGCATTTT.

The chain couples TRBV5-5 to TRBJ1-5; 12 bases line up with TRBD1. The V gene's germline CDR1 is SGHKS and CDR2 YYEKEE (reference sequence). The CDR3 totals 15 residues. With V trimmed by 4 bases and J by 5 bases, 4 bases remained unmatched. The CDR3 here is CASSHGTGGYQPQHF. The CDR3 DNA reads as TGTGCCAGCAGCCATGGGACAGGGGGCTATCAGCCCCAGCATTTT.

This clone was seen a handful of times. The CDR3 loop is CASSLGQIGTEAFF. As DNA, the CDR3 is TGTGCCAGCAGTTTAGGACAGATTGGCACTGAAGCTTTCTTT. The V gene is TRBV6-5, the J gene TRBJ1-1, with D maybe TRBD1 (6 bases). V lost 4 bases and J lost 4, with 13 bases in between. Germline CDR1 is MNHEY and CDR2 is SVGAGI. The CDR3 length is 14 residues.

V gene TRBV12-3 or TRBV12-4 combines with J gene TRBJ2-5; perhaps TRBD2 as D (5 bases). This CDR3 has 13 residues. Deletions cut 5 bases from V and 1 base from J, with 8 bases between. The DNA for the CDR3 is TGTGCCAGCAGTCTAAGCGGCCAAGAGACCCAGTACTTC. This gives the protein CASSLSGQETQYF.

The chain employs TRBV5-6 and TRBJ2-1, with 9 bases lining up with TRBD2. This CDR3 is built from 18 residues. V gave up 4 bases and J gave up 3 bases; unmatched junction bases: 14. CDR1 and CDR2 from the germline V gene are SGHDT and YYEEEE. In nucleotides, the CDR3 is TGTGCCAGCAGCCCGGGTGGGCTAGCGGGGTACAACTACAATGAGCAGTTCTTC. Amino acids: CASSPGGLAGYNYNEQFF.

The rearrangement joins TRBV30 to TRBJ1-5, with a tentative D call TRBD1 (5 bases). V lost 7 bases to trimming and J lost 6 bases, with 16 bases between them. Germline V gene data show CDR1 as GTSNPN and CDR2 as SVGIG (reference sequence). This CDR3 is 13 amino acids long. The CDR3 loop reads CASKGQGSQPQHF. CDR3 nucleotides: TGTGCCTCGAAAGGCCAGGGCAGTCAGCCCCAGCATTTT.

This chain connects TRBV7-6 to TRBJ2-1, with D unresolved. V was pared by 1 base and J by 6 bases, with 16 bases between. From germline, CDR1 is SGHVS and CDR2 FNYEAQ. This CDR3 comprises 16 residues. The CDR3 DNA is TGTGCCAGCAGCTTAGTTAACGGTATTCGAGGCAATGAGCAGTTCTTC. The encoded protein is CASSLVNGIRGNEQFF.

This clone came up once. The CDR3 nucleotides are TGTGCCACCAGCCCGGACGTGGGAGTCTATGGCTACACCTTC. Translated: CATSPDVGVYGYTF. This chain uses TRBV15 with TRBJ1-2; D gene ambiguous. The CDR3 loop spans 14 amino acids. The germline CDR1 and CDR2 sequences are LNHNV and YYDKDF (reference sequence). V was shortened by 5 bases and J by 4 bases, with 14 bases between the two germline ends.

The chain recombines TRBV4-2 with TRBJ2-1, with TRBD2 matching over 10 bases. The germline CDR1 and CDR2 sequences are LGHNA and YNFKEQ. V shed 4 bases, J shed 9 bases, and the junction held 21 bases outside the gene matches. The length of the CDR3 is 19 residues. The CDR3 is CASSPHWTSGPGGQGEQFF. CDR3 bases: TGTGCCAGCAGCCCCCACTGGACTAGCGGTCCCGGTGGTCAGGGTGAGCAGTTCTTC.

This sequence joins TRBV10-3 and TRBJ2-3; 8 bases are a match to TRBD2. The CDR3 contains 14 residues. J gave up 7 bases and V 6 bases, and 9 bases lay outside the gene matches. CDR1 ENHRY and CDR2 SYGVKD come from the germline V gene. CDR3 in amino acids: CAISVQREQNTQYF. The CDR3 nucleotides are TGTGCCATCAGCGTCCAGCGGGAGCAGAATACGCAGTATTTT.

The sample holds a few counts of this clone. V usage is TRBV6-5 and J usage is TRBJ2-5; D is perhaps TRBD1 (6 bases). The CDR3 contains 14 residues. V was trimmed by 6 bases and J by 3 bases, leaving 14 bases between them. Looked up from germline, CDR1 is MNHEY and CDR2 is SVGAGI. The DNA for the CDR3 is TGTGCCAGCAGCACCGGGACACTCGAAGAGACCCAGTACTTC. This encodes CASSTGTLEETQYF.

This chain's CDR3 is CASSIADQGSPDTQYF. Written as DNA, the CDR3 is TGTGCCAGTAGTATAGCAGATCAGGGGTCCCCAGATACGCAGTATTTT. This chain uses TRBV19 with TRBJ2-3, with D possibly matching TRBD1 (6 bases). CDR1 is LNHDA, CDR2 SQIVND, per germline (reference sequence). The CDR3 is 16 amino acids. V lost 1 base to trimming and J lost 4 bases, with 15 bases between them.

V gene TRBV3-1 (or the pseudogene TRBV3-2) combines with J gene TRBJ2-7; 9 bases fit TRBD2. Germline lookup yields CDR1 LGHDT and CDR2 YNNKEL (reference sequence). The CDR3 runs to 14 residues. V trimming: 5 bases; J trimming: 3 bases; junction bases outside the gene matches: 5. CDR3 in amino acids: CASSTGLAGYEQYF. The CDR3 DNA sequence: TGTGCCAGCAGCACGGGACTAGCAGGCTACGAGCAGTACTTC.

The rearrangement uses TRBV9 and TRBJ2-5, with no clear D. The germline V gene has CDR1 SGDLS and CDR2 YYNGEE. Trimming took 3 bases from V and 0 from J, leaving 18 bases between them. This CDR3 contains 17 residues. CDR3 amino acids: CASSASTAGWYQETQYF. CDR3 DNA: TGTGCCAGCAGCGCCTCCACTGCCGGGTGGTACCAAGAGACCCAGTACTTC. Full variable domain (outside the CDR3, taken from reference TRBV9 and TRBJ2-5): DSGVTQTPKHLITATGQRVTLRCSPRSGDLSVYWYQQSLDQGLQFLIQYYNGEERAKGNILERFSAQQFPDLHSELNLSSLELGDSALYFCASSASTAGWYQETQYFGPGTRLLVL.

V gene TRBV27 combines with J gene TRBJ2-3; 12 bases are shared with TRBD2. CDR1 is MNHEY, CDR2 SMNVEV, per germline (reference sequence). V dropped 2 bases and J dropped 7; count of bases not matched to a gene: 4. The CDR3 is 15 amino acids. The DNA of the CDR3 is TGTGCCAGCAGTTTAAAGACTAGCGGGGGTAATACGCAGTATTTT. Translated: CASSLKTSGGNTQYF.